This TCR beta chain stems from a study of post-analysis software for immune sequencing data (dated by TCRdb to between 2014 and 2017). For the wider study: Relapsing-remitting, secondary progressive and progressive-relapsing multiple sclerosis were recorded as disease courses, and subtype annotation was lacking for some patients. Patient repertoires were compared against about a dozen previously published healthy control repertoires from donors aged about 6 to 27 years. A subset of samples was prepared in parallel using single-end sample barcoding, then pooled and co-amplified after Illumina adapter ligation.

The library was obtained by PCR. Data came from an Illumina HiSeq 2500. Unique molecular identifiers were incorporated into TCR beta cDNA libraries to reduce PCR and sequencing biases. Every 1 to 10 million input T cells yielded 500,000 or so cDNA molecules, meaning each molecule approximated one T cell. The same protocol used for the earlier healthy control dataset was applied to prepare and sequence the patient libraries. Samples belonging to the same batch were prepared together, multiplexed and sequenced on a shared HiSeq lane. The source study handled its data this way. Raw barcoded reads were processed with MIGEC, and single-read molecular identifier groups were discarded before consensus assembly and CDR3 extraction. Clonotype tables were post-analysed with VDJtools, and diversity was normalized by down-sampling all datasets to the smallest sample size. Repertoire overlap clustering matched CDR3 amino acid but not nucleotide sequences to correct batch-related cross-sample contamination. TCRdb redid the processing of the public reads, applying fastp at Q25 and MiXCR, and retained in-frame beta chains. Every CDR3 protein is listed once, alongside the most common genes and DNA of its rows. These V and J calls rely on TCRdb rather than the paper's analysis. The sample has about 460,000 distinct CDR3 sequences on record, nearly 45% of them singletons. The ten largest clones take up about 12% of the sample.

To demonstrate the VDJtools post-analysis software, the study profiled TCR beta repertoires from the peripheral blood of about 13 young patients with multiple sclerosis. The patients with multiple sclerosis were children and adolescents between about 6 and 16 years of age. Results and caveats for the whole study, not just this receptor: The control group was slightly older than the multiple sclerosis patient group. Direct clustering with F measure revealed strong co-clustering of samples prepared in the same batch, which led to a batch-effect correction. Multiple sclerosis patients had significantly lower normalized Chao1 diversity than controls, a result that suggests substantial peripheral T-cell clonal expansion.

To note about this clonotype: The target of this receptor is not known. The sample holds no much larger clone one base away, and base qualities are not on file.

Sequencing was carried out using blood. The TCR originated in a girl aged 10-17 years with multiple sclerosis.

CDR3 region: CASSWVDGDTQYF. Read as DNA, the sequence is TGTGCCAGCAGTTGGGTCGACGGGGATACGCAGTATTTT. The sequence links TRBV6-6 to TRBJ2-3; there is no confident call for the D gene. Counted from cysteine to phenylalanine, this CDR3 has 13 amino acids. This entry keeps only the CDR3 DNA: 39 bases, framed from base 1. Via the germline V gene (reference sequence), CDR1 is MNHNY and CDR2 SVGAGI. V lost 4 bases and J lost 6 bases; the stretch between them is 11 bases long.